This is a list of T cell receptor beta chains from one sample in a study of cytomegalovirus exposure and HLA in healthy donors. Only in-frame clones appear in the TCRdb table, and some are missing; sequencing was by immunoSEQ multiplex PCR. The repertoire shows approximately 190,000 clones; the top ten hold approximately 6.9%. The sample taken for sequencing was PBMCs. The receptors here all came from a young man in good health and CMV-seronegative. The CDR3 runs from the conserved cysteine through the conserved F or W. Fields, in order: V gene, D gene, CDR3 length, J gene, CDR3 protein, CDR3 DNA. A D gene is named only where the DNA matches it firmly.

>TRBV18|-|15|TRBJ1-4
CASSPPGGRREKLFF
TGTGCCAGCTCACCACCCGGGGGTCGTCGGGAAAAACTGTTTTTT
>TRBV29-1|-|13|TRBJ2-7
CSVEGGTRWEQYF
TGCAGCGTTGAAGGAGGGACTCGGTGGGAGCAGTACTTC
>TRBV29-1|-|12|TRBJ2-1
CSVEPVHNEQFF
TGCAGCGTTGAGCCGGTGCATAATGAGCAGTTCTTC
>TRBV5-1|-|17|TRBJ1-2
CASSLRPGSKSDYGYTF
TGCGCCAGCAGCTTGCGGCCAGGATCTAAGTCTGACTATGGCTACACCTTC
>TRBV5-1|TRBD1|15|TRBJ1-1
CASSWGDRGGTEAFF
TGCGCCAGCAGCTGGGGGGACAGAGGGGGAACTGAAGCTTTCTTT
>TRBV6-6|-|15|TRBJ2-6
CASSQGEAGANVLTF
TGTGCCAGCAGCCAGGGCGAGGCGGGGGCCAACGTCCTGACTTTC
>TRBV27|-|12|TRBJ2-7
CASRGSLYEQYF
TGTGCCAGCAGGGGCTCCCTCTACGAGCAGTACTTC
>TRBV5-1|-|13|TRBJ2-1
CASSLSDFNEQFF
TGCGCCAGCAGCTTGAGCGACTTCAATGAGCAGTTCTTC
>TRBV10-1|-|12|TRBJ2-3
CASSDRGDTQYF
TGCGCCAGCAGTGACCGCGGGGATACGCAGTATTTT
>TRBV21-1|-|16|TRBJ2-1
CASSNESGRSYNEQFF
TGTGCCAGCAGCAATGAAAGCGGGAGGTCCTACAATGAGCAGTTCTTC
>TRBV27|TRBD1|15|TRBJ1-2
CASSPGQGALYGYTF
TGTGCCAGCAGTCCCGGACAGGGGGCCCTTTATGGCTACACCTTC
>TRBV13|TRBD2|16|TRBJ2-3
CASSSGTSGYTDTQYF
TGTGCCAGCAGCTCCGGGACTAGCGGCTACACAGATACGCAGTATTTT
>TRBV21-1|-|12|TRBJ2-7
CASSKDTYEQYF
TGTGCCAGCAGCAAAGACACCTACGAGCAGTACTTC
>TRBV18|-|13|TRBJ2-5
CASNPRRQETQYF
TGTGCCAGCAACCCAAGGAGACAAGAGACCCAGTACTTC
>TRBV10-2|TRBD2|14|TRBJ2-3
CASTPTSSADTQYF
TGCGCCAGCACTCCGACTAGCTCGGCAGATACGCAGTATTTT
>TRBV27|TRBD2|16|TRBJ2-2
CASSLRLAYNTGELFF
TGTGCCAGCAGTCTCCGACTAGCCTACAACACCGGGGAGCTGTTTTTT
>TRBV9|-|14|TRBJ2-7
CASSVSGLAGEQYF
TGTGCCAGCAGCGTATCAGGGCTCGCAGGCGAGCAGTACTTC
>TRBV4-2|TRBD1|16|TRBJ2-2
CASSQNPGQGIGELFF
TGTGCCAGCAGCCAGAACCCGGGACAGGGTATCGGGGAGCTGTTTTTT
>TRBV5-4|TRBD1|16|TRBJ1-6
CASSPATGGTHSPLHF
TGTGCCAGCAGCCCGGCGACAGGGGGTACCCATTCACCCCTCCACTTT
>TRBV9|TRBD2|17|TRBJ2-2
CASSGGVAGVRTGELFF
TGTGCCAGCAGCGGCGGGGTAGCGGGAGTACGGACCGGGGAGCTGTTTTTT
>TRBV11-2|-|16|TRBJ2-1
CASSLGAFLNVNEQFF
TGTGCCAGCAGCTTAGGGGCCTTTTTGAATGTCAATGAGCAGTTCTTC
>TRBV14|-|16|TRBJ2-7
CASSLRDFPSSYEQYF
TGTGCCAGCAGCCTAAGGGACTTCCCTAGCTCCTACGAGCAGTACTTC
>TRBV6-6|-|12|TRBJ1-1
CASTPGNTEAFF
TGTGCCAGCACCCCGGGGAACACTGAAGCTTTCTTT
>TRBV2|-|15|TRBJ2-6
CASSRLGSGANVLTF
TGTGCCAGTAGCCGTTTAGGCTCTGGGGCCAACGTCCTGACTTTC
>TRBV30|-|12|TRBJ1-1
CAWKLDVSEAFF
TGTGCCTGGAAGCTAGACGTATCTGAAGCTTTCTTT
>TRBV19|-|16|TRBJ1-5
CASSIQGLNSNQPQHF
TGTGCCAGTAGTATACAGGGACTCAATAGCAATCAGCCCCAGCATTTT
>TRBV5-1|TRBD2|16|TRBJ2-1
CASSPALAGGTNEQFF
TGCGCCAGCAGCCCTGCTCTAGCGGGAGGGACGAATGAGCAGTTCTTC
>TRBV28|TRBD2|16|TRBJ2-3
CASSLGSGSGTDTQYF
TGTGCCAGCAGTTTAGGCAGCGGGAGTGGTACAGATACGCAGTATTTT
>TRBV5-1|TRBD2|16|TRBJ2-3
CASSVLAGGAADTQYF
TGCGCCAGCAGCGTACTAGCGGGAGGGGCCGCAGATACGCAGTATTTT
>TRBV13|TRBD1|18|TRBJ1-1
CASSFGGGTGDKNTEAFF
TGTGCCAGCAGCTTTGGGGGGGGGACAGGGGATAAGAACACTGAAGCTTTCTTT
>TRBV7-3|-|14|TRBJ2-3
CASSRGFSTDTQYF
TGTGCCAGCAGTCGCGGGTTTAGCACAGATACGCAGTATTTT
>TRBV27|TRBD1|16|TRBJ1-5
CASRRTGGSSNQPQHF
TGTGCCAGCAGGAGGACAGGGGGCTCTAGCAATCAGCCCCAGCATTTT
>TRBV12-5|TRBD1|16|TRBJ1-2
CASGFRLTGVENGYTF
TGTGCTAGTGGTTTTCGACTGACAGGGGTGGAAAATGGCTACACCTTC
>TRBV11-3|-|13|TRBJ1-1
CASSLQGNTEAFF
TGTGCCAGCAGCTTACAGGGGAACACTGAAGCTTTCTTT
>TRBV19|-|16|TRBJ1-1
CASSYKGPEMNTEAFF
TGTGCCAGTAGTTACAAGGGGCCCGAGATGAACACTGAAGCTTTCTTT
>TRBV7-8|TRBD1|15|TRBJ2-7
CASSLEKNRGYEQYF
TGTGCCAGCAGCTTAGAAAAGAACAGGGGGTACGAGCAGTACTTC
>TRBV5-6|TRBD1|13|TRBJ1-2
CASRLTGSYGYTF
TGTGCCAGCAGACTGACAGGGTCCTACGGCTACACCTTC
>TRBV6-6|-|15|TRBJ2-3
CASSNTLSTTDTQYF
TGTGCCAGCAGTAACACCCTGTCGACTACAGATACGCAGTATTTT
>TRBV19|-|13|TRBJ2-2
CASSRGYTGELFF
TGTGCCAGTAGTCGGGGGTACACCGGGGAGCTGTTTTTT
>TRBV30|TRBD2|14|TRBJ2-7
CAVGKTSGSGEQYF
TGTGCCGTGGGGAAAACTAGCGGGTCGGGCGAGCAGTACTTC